The 11 T cell receptor beta chains presented below share a single source sample, sequenced in a study of blood T cell repertoires in COVID-19. Profiled with immunoSEQ multiplex PCR; TCRdb holds only in-frame clones, not every one. The table has approximately 270,000 clones, less than 95% seen once. The sequenced sample was PBMCs or T cells enriched from blood (not recorded which). The origin of the receptors is a man aged 35 to 55 who had been exposed to COVID-19.

The rearrangement uses TRBV9 and TRBJ2-3; a possible D gene is TRBD2 (6 bases). This CDR3 region has 16 residues. Trimming left V 4 bases short and J 5 bases short, with 20 bases between. The germline CDR1 and CDR2 sequences are SGDLS and YYNGEE. In nucleotides, the CDR3 is TGTGCCAGCAGCCCGCTCGCGGGGCAGGGCAAAGATACGCAGTATTTT. This codes for CASSPLAGQGKDTQYF.

This rearrangement joins TRBV24-1 to TRBJ2-3, with 10 nucleotides matching TRBD2. CDR3 length equals 16 residues. Germline values: CDR1 KGHDR, CDR2 SFDVKD. Trimming took 4 bases from V and 0 from J; bases not matched to a gene: 3. CDR3 in amino acids: CATSDLTSGSTDTQYF. The CDR3 DNA reads as TGTGCCACCAGTGACCTGACTAGCGGGAGCACAGATACGCAGTATTTT.

In this sample, this clone turned up once. The chain employs TRBV18 and TRBJ2-3; D gene unclear. CDR1 is KGHSH and CDR2 is LQKENI in the germline V gene. Between the trimmed V and J ends, which lost 3 bases and 0 bases, there was a span of 4 bases. The CDR3 totals 13 residues. In nucleotides, the CDR3 is TGTGCCAGCTCACCTTCTAGCACAGATACGCAGTATTTT. Its protein product is CASSPSSTDTQYF. Together with reference TRBV18 and TRBJ2-3, the CDR3 gives the full variable domain: NAGVMQNPRHLVRRRGQEARLRCSPMKGHSHVYWYRQLPEEGLKFMVYLQKENIIDESGMPKERFSAEFPKEGPSILRIQQVVRGDSAAYFCASSPSSTDTQYFGPGTRLTVL.

This chain uses TRBV28 with TRBJ2-5; D unclear. The germline V gene has CDR1 MDHEN and CDR2 SYDVKM. The CDR3 runs to 15 residues. Trimming took off 5 bases at V and 4 bases at J, with 17 bases between the two ends. The DNA for the CDR3 is TGTGCCAGCAGTGCCGCCGGGTCAATACTAGAGACCCAGTACTTC. This codes for CASSAAGSILETQYF.

The gene calls are TRBV19 and TRBJ2-5; no clear D. This CDR3 spans 12 amino acids. CDR1 LNHDA and CDR2 SQIVND come from the germline V gene (reference sequence). V was trimmed by 6 bases and J by 1 base, leaving 6 bases between them. DNA for the CDR3: TGTGCCAGTAGGACACTCCAAGAGACCCAGTACTTC. Its protein is CASRTLQETQYF. The variable domain in full, with the rest retrieved from reference TRBV19 and TRBJ2-5, is DGGITQSPKYLFRKEGQNVTLSCEQNLNHDAMYWYRQDPGQGLRLIYYSQIVNDFQKGDIAEGYSVSREKKESFPLTVTSAQKNPTAFYLCASRTLQETQYFGPGTRLLVL.

The chain employs TRBV18 and TRBJ2-5; 7 bases fit TRBD1. Germline V lookup: CDR1 KGHSH, CDR2 LQKENI. This CDR3 is built from 13 residues. The V gene end was trimmed by 5 bases and the J gene end by 2 bases; junction bases not matched to a gene: 2. The CDR3 DNA is TGTGCCAGCTCAACGGGACAGCAAGAGACCCAGTACTTC. The encoded protein is CASSTGQQETQYF.

The chain uses TRBV5-1 and TRBJ1-1; 9 bases align to TRBD1. Unmatched junction bases numbered 7, after V lost 2 bases and J lost 2 bases. The CDR3 length is 16 residues. Germline assignment: CDR1 SGHRS and CDR2 YFSETQ. CDR3 sequence reads: CASSLQGAGVNTEAFF. CDR3 sequence (DNA): TGCGCCAGCAGCTTACAGGGGGCTGGAGTAAACACTGAAGCTTTCTTT.

The V call is TRBV28, the J call TRBJ2-6, with D maybe TRBD2 (6 bases). Per the germline V gene, CDR1 is MDHEN and CDR2 is SYDVKM. V was clipped by 4 bases and J by 2 bases, with 15 bases between them. The length of the CDR3 is 17 residues. The CDR3 DNA reads as TGTGCCAGCAGTTCCCACCTGGTAGCGGCTGGGGCCAACGTCCTGACTTTC. Translating it yields CASSSHLVAAGANVLTF.

The chain joins TRBV7-2 to TRBJ2-2; 13 nucleotides line up with TRBD2. V trimming: 5 bases; J trimming: 7 bases; junction bases outside the gene matches: 4. This CDR3 region has 15 residues. Germline values: CDR1 SGHTA, CDR2 FQGNSA. Written as DNA, the CDR3 is TGTGCCAGCAGCCAGGGACTAGCGGGACTCGGGGAGCTGTTTTTT. It is translated as CASSQGLAGLGELFF. The full variable domain, completed using reference TRBV7-2 and TRBJ2-2, is GAGVSQSPSNKVTEKGKDVELRCDPISGHTALYWYRQSLGQGLEFLIYFQGNSAPDKSGLPSDRFSAERTGGSVSTLTIQRTQQEDSAVYLCASSQGLAGLGELFFGEGSRLTVL.

This clone was seen many times. The rearrangement links TRBV3-1 (or the pseudogene TRBV3-2) to TRBJ1-3; D is perhaps TRBD1 (6 bases). The CDR3 has 14 amino acids. CDR1 is LGHDT and CDR2 is YNNKEL in the germline V gene (reference sequence). Deletions cut 4 bases from V and 0 bases from J, with 7 bases between. CDR3 in amino acids: CASSLQGSGNTIYF. In nucleotides, the CDR3 is TGTGCCAGCAGCCTACAGGGCTCTGGAAACACCATATATTTT.

The chain links TRBV27 to TRBJ2-7; TRBD2 is a possible D gene (5 bases). Germline values: CDR1 MNHEY, CDR2 SMNVEV (reference sequence). CDR3 length: 15 amino acids. V dropped 5 bases and J dropped 5 bases, with 19 bases sitting between them. CDR3 loop: CASSASGVYTHEQYF. The CDR3 DNA is TGTGCCAGCAGTGCCAGCGGCGTTTATACCCACGAGCAGTACTTC.